The source of this TCR beta chain is a study of shared clonotypes between healthy human individuals. The CDR3 consists of 14 residues. The germline CDR1 and CDR2 sequences are MNHNY and SVGAGI (reference sequence). Trimming pared 0 bases from V and 6 bases from J, leaving 11 bases between. Naive CD8 cells lacked CD45RO, underwent positive selection for CCR7 and left out terminally differentiated effector memory CD45RA+ cells. The data were produced by immunoSEQ multiplex PCR, yet TCRdb's version contains in-frame clones alone and is incomplete. The repertoire includes roughly 2,000,000 clones, less than 95% of them detected once, and more than 0.95% sits in the top ten.

The sample consisted of naive CD8+ T cells sorted from blood. The receptor was derived from a man aged 18 to 30 in good health. This rearrangement joins TRBV6-6 to TRBJ1-1; no firm D call. CDR3 in DNA: TGTGCCAGCAGTTACTCAGTGGGTATCCCTGAAGCTTTCTTT. Translated: CASSYSVGIPEAFF.